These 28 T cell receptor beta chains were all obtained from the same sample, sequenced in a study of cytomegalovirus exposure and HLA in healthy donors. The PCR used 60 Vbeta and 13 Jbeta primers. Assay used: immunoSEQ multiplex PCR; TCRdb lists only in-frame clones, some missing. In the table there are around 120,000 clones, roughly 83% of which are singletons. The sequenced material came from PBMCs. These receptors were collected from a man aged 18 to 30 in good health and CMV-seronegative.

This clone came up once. CDR3 DNA sequence: TGTGCCAGCAGCTTTCCAAATCAGCCCCAGCATTTT. The encoded protein is CASSFPNQPQHF. The genes are TRBV7-9 and TRBJ1-5; D ambiguous. The germline CDR1 and CDR2 sequences are SEHNR and FQNEAQ (reference sequence). This CDR3 comprises 12 residues. Trimming removed 3 bases at V and 4 bases at J, with 4 bases between.

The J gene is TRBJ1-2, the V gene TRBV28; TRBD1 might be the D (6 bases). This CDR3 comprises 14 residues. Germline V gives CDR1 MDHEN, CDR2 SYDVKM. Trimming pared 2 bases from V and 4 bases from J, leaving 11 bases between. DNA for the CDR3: TGTGCCAGCAGTTTAGCGGGGGGGGCCTATGGCTACACCTTC. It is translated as CASSLAGGAYGYTF.

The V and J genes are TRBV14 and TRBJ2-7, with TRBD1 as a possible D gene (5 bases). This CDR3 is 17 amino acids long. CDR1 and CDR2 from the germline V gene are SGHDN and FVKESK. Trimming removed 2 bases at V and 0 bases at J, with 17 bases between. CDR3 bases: TGTGCCAGCAGCCAATTGATTGGGGCAGGATCCTCCTACGAGCAGTACTTC. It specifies CASSQLIGAGSSYEQYF.

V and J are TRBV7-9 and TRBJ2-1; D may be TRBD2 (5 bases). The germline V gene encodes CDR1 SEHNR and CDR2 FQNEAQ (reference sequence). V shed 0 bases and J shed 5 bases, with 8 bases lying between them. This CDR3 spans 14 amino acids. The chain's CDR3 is CASSLAGDNNEQFF. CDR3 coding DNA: TGTGCCAGCAGCTTAGCGGGAGACAACAATGAGCAGTTCTTC.

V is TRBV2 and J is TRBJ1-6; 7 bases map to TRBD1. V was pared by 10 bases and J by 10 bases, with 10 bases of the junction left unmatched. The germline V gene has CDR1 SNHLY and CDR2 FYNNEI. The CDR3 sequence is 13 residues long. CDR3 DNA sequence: TGTGCCAACCCCGGGACAGAAGGGTCACCCCTCCACTTT. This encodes CANPGTEGSPLHF.

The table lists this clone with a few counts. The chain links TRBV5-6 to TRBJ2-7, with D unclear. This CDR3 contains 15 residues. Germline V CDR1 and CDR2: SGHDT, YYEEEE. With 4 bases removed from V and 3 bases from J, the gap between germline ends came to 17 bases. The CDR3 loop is CASSPLTSTIYEQYF. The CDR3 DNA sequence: TGTGCCAGCAGCCCCCTCACCTCGACAATCTACGAGCAGTACTTC.

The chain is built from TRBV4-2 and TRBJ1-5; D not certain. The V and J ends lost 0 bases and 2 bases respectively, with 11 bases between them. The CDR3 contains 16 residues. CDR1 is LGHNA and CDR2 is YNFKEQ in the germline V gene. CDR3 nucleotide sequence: TGTGCCAGCAGCCAAGATCCATCGCAGGGCAATCAGCCCCAGCATTTT. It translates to CASSQDPSQGNQPQHF.

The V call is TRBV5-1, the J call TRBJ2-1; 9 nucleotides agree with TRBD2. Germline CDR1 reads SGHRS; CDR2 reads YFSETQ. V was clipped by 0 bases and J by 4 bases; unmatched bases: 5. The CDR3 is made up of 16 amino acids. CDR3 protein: CASSLATSGLYNEQFF. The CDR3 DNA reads TGCGCCAGCAGCTTGGCGACTAGCGGATTATACAATGAGCAGTTCTTC.

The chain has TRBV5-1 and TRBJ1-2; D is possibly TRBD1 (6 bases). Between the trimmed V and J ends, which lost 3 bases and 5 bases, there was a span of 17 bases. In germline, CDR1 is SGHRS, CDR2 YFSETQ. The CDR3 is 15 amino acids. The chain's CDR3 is CASSYYSTGLYGYTF. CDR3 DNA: TGCGCCAGCAGCTACTACTCTACAGGGTTGTATGGCTACACCTTC.

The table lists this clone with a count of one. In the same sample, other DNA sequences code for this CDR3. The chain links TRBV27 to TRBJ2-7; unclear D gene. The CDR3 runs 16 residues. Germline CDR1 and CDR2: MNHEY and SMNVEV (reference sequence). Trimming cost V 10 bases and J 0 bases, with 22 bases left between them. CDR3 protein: CATRRTLVALSYEQYF. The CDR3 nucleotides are TGTGCCACCAGAAGAACGCTAGTTGCACTCTCCTACGAGCAGTACTTC.

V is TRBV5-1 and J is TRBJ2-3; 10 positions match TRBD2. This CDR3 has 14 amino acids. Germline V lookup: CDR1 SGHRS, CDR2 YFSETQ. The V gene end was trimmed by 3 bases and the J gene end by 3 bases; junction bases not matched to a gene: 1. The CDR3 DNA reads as TGCGCCAGCAGCTCGGGACTAGCGACAGATACGCAGTATTTT. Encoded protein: CASSSGLATDTQYF. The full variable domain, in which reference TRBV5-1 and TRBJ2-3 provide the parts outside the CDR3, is KAGVTQTPRYLIKTRGQQVTLSCSPISGHRSVSWYQQTPGQGLQFLFEYFSETQRNKGNFPGRFSGRQFSNSRSEMNVSTLELGDSALYLCASSSGLATDTQYFGPGTRLTVL.

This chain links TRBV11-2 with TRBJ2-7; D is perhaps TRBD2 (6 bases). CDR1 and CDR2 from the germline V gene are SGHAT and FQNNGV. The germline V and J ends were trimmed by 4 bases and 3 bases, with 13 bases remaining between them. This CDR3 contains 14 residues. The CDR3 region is CASSSPSAYYEQYV. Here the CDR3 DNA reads TGTGCCAGCAGCTCCCCTAGCGCCTACTACGAGCAGTACGTC.

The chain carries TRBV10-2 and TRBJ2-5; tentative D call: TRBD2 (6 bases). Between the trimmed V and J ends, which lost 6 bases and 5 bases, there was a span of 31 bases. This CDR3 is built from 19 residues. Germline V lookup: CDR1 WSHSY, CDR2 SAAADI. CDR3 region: CASSRSGLLGGLFSETQYF. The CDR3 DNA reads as TGCGCCAGCAGCCGGTCAGGACTACTGGGCGGGCTATTTTCGGAGACCCAGTACTTC.

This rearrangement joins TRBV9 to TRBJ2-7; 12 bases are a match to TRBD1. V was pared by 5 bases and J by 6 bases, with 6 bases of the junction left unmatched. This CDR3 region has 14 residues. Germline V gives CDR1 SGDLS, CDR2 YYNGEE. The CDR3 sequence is CASRPGQGAIEQYV. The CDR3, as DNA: TGTGCCAGCAGACCGGGACAGGGGGCCATCGAGCAGTACGTC.

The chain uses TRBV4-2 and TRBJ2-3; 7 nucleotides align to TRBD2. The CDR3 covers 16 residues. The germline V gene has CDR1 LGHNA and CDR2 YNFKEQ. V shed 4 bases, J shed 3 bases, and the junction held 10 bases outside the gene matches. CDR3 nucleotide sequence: TGTGCCAGCAGCCCTTTGGGGGGGGGAACAACAGATACGCAGTATTTT. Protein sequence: CASSPLGGGTTDTQYF.

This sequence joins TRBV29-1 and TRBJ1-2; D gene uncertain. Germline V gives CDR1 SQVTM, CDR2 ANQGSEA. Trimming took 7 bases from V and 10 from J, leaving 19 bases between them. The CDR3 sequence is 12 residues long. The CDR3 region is CSAKSNQAAYTF. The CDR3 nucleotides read TGCAGCGCAAAATCGAACCAGGCAGCCTACACCTTC.

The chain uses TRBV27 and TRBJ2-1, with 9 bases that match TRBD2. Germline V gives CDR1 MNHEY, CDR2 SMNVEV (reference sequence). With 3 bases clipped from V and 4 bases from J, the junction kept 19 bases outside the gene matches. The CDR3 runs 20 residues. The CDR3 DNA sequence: TGTGCCAGCAGTTTCCAAAACCGGGGGCTAGCGGGATTATCGTACAATGAGCAGTTCTTC. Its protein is CASSFQNRGLAGLSYNEQFF.

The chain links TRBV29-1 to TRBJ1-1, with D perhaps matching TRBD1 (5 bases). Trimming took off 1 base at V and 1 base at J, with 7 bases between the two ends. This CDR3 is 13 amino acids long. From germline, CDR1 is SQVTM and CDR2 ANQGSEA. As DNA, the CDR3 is TGCAGCGTTGAAGGGCAGGGGAACACTGAAGCTTTCTTT. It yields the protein CSVEGQGNTEAFF.

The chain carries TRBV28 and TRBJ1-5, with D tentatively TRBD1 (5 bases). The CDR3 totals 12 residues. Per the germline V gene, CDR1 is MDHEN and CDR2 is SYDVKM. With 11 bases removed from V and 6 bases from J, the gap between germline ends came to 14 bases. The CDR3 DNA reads TGTGCCTCCAGCGGGGACGTTCAGCCCCAGCATTTT. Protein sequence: CASSGDVQPQHF.

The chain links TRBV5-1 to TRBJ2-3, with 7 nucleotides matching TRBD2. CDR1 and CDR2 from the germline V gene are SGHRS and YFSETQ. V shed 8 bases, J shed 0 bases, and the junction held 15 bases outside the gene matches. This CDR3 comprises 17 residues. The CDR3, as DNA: TGCGCCAGTTCGGGAGGCGGAGACAAGCTTAGCACAGATACGCAGTATTTT. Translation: CASSGGGDKLSTDTQYF.

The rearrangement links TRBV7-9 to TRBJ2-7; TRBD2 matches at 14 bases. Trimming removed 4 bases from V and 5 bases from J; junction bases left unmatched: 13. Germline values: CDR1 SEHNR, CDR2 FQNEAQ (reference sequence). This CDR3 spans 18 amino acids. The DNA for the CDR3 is TGTGCCAGCAGCTCTACAATGGTCTCGGGACTAGCGGGAGACGAGCAGTACTTC. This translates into CASSSTMVSGLAGDEQYF.

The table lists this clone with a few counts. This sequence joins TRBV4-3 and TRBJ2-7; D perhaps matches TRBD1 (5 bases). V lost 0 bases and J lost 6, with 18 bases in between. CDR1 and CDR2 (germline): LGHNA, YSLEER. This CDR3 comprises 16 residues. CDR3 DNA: TGCGCCAGCAGCCAAGATCAACAGTGGAAGGGGTCCGAGCAGTACTTC. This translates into CASSQDQQWKGSEQYF.

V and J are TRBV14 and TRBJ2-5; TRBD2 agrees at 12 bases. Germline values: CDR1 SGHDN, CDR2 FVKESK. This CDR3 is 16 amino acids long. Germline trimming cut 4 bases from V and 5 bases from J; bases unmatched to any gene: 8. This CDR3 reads CASSLTRLAGEETQYF. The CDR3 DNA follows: TGTGCCAGCAGCCTTACCAGACTAGCGGGAGAGGAGACCCAGTACTTC.

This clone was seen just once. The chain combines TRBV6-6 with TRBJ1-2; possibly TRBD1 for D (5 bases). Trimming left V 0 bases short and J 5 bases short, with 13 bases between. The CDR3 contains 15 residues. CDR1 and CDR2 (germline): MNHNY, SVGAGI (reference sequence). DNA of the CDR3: TGTGCCAGCAGTTACTCGAGGGCGGGGGGGTATGGCTACACCTTC. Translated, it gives CASSYSRAGGYGYTF.

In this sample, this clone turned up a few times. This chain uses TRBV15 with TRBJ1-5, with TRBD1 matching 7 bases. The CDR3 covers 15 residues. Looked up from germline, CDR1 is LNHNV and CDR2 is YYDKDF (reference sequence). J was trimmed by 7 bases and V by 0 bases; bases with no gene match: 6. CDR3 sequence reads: CATSRDRQGKQPQHF. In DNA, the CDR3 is TGTGCCACCAGCAGAGATCGACAGGGTAAGCAGCCCCAGCATTTT. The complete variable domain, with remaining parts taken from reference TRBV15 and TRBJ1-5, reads DAMVIQNPRYQVTQFGKPVTLSCSQTLNHNVMYWYQQKSSQAPKLLFHYYDKDFNNEADTPDNFQSRRPNTSFCFLDIRSPGLGDTAMYLCATSRDRQGKQPQHFGDGTRLSIL.

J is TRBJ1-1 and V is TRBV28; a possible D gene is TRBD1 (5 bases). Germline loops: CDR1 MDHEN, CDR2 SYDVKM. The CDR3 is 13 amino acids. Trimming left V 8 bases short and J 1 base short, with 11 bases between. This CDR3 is CASETGQNTEAFF. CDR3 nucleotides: TGTGCCAGCGAAACAGGACAGAACACTGAAGCTTTCTTT.

CDR3 nucleotides: TGTGCCAGCAGTTTATCGTTGGGCCATGGCTACACCTTC. This codes for CASSLSLGHGYTF. The chain has TRBV27 and TRBJ1-2, with D uncertain. The CDR3 has 13 residues. Germline loops: CDR1 MNHEY, CDR2 SMNVEV (reference sequence). With 0 bases removed from V and 6 bases from J, the gap between germline ends came to 8 bases.

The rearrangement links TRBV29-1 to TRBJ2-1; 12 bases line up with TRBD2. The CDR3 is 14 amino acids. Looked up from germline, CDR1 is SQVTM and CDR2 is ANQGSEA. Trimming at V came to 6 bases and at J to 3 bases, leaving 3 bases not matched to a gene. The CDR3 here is CSVGTSGFYNEQFF. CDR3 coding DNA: TGCAGCGTCGGGACTAGCGGGTTCTACAATGAGCAGTTCTTC.